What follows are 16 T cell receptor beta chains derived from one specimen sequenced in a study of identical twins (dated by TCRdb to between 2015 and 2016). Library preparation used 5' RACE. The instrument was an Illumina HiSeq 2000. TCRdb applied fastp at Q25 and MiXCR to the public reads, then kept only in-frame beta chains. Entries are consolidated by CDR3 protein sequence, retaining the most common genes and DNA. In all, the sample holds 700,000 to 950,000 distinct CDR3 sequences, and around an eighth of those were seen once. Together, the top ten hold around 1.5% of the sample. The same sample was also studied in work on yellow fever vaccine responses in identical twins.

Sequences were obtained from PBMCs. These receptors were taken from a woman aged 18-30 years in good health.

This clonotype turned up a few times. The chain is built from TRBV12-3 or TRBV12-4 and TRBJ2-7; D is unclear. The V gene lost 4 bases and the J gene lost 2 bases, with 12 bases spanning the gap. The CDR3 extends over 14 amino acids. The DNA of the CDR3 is TGTGCCAGCAGTTCGTCAGCGCGGCCCTACGAGCAGTACGTC. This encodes CASSSSARPYEQYV.

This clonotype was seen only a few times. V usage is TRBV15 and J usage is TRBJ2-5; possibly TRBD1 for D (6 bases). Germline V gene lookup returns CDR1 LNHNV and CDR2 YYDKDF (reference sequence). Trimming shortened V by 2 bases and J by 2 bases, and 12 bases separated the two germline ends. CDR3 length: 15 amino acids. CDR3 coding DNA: TGTGCCACCAGCAGATCTCGACAGGATCAAGAGACCCAGTACTTC. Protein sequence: CATSRSRQDQETQYF.

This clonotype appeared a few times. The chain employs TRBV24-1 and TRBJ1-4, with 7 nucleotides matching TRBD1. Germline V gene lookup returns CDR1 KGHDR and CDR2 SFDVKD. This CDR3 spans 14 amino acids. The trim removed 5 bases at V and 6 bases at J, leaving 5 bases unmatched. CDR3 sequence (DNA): TGTGCCACCAGTGGGCAAGGGGGCGATGAAAAACTGTTTTTT. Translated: CATSGQGGDEKLFF.

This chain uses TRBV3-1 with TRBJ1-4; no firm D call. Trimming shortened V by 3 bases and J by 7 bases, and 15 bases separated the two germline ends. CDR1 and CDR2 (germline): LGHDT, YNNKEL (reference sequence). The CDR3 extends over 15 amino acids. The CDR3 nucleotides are TGTGCCAGCAGCCATAGAGGTTTCGAGGGTGAAAAACTGTTTTTT. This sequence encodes CASSHRGFEGEKLFF.

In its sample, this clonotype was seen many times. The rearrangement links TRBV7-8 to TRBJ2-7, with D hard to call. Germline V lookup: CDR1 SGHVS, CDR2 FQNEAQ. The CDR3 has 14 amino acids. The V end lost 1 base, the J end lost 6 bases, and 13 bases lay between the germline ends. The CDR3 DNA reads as TGTGCCAGCAGCTTAGAGGGTGCAGCGATCGAGCAGTACTTC. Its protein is CASSLEGAAIEQYF.

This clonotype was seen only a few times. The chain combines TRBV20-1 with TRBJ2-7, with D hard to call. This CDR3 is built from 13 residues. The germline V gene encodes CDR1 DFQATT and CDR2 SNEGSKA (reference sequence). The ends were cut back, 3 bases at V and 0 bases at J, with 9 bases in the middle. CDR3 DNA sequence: TGCAGTGCTAGTCGGGCTAGCTCCTACGAGCAGTACTTC. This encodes CSASRASSYEQYF.

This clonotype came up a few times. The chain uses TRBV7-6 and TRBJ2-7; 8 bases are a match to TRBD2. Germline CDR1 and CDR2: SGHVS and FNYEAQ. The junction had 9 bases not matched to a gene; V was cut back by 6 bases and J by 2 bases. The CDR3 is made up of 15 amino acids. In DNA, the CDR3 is TGTGCCAGCAGGTCCCGTCCGGGGGGGGCCTACGAGCAGTACTTC. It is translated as CASRSRPGGAYEQYF.

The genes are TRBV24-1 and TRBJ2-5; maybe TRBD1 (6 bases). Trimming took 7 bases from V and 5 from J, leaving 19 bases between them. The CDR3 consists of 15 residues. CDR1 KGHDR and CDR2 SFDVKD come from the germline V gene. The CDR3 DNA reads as TGTGCCACCAGCTCTTCCAGGGGTTTCTTTGAGACCCAGTACTTC. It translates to CATSSSRGFFETQYF.

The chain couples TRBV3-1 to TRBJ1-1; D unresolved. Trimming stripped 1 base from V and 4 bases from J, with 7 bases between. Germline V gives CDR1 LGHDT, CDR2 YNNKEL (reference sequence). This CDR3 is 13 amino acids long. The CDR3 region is CASSQVPSTEAFF. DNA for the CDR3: TGTGCCAGCAGCCAAGTCCCTTCCACTGAAGCTTTCTTT.

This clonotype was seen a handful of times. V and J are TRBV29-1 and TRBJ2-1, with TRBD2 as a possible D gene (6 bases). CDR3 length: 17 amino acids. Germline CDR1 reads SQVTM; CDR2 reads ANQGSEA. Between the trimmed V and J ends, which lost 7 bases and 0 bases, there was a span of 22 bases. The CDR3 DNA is TGCAGCGCCGCGGGGCCAGCGACCCACCTCTCCTACAATGAGCAGTTCTTC. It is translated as CSAAGPATHLSYNEQFF.

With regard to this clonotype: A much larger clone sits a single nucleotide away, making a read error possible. The CDR3 reads CASSYGRLNSGELFF. The CDR3 region has the DNA TGTGCCAGCAGTTACGGTAGACTGAACTCCGGGGAGCTGTTTTTT. The rearrangement links TRBV6-5 to TRBJ2-2; D remains unclear. CDR3 length: 15 amino acids. Germline CDR1 and CDR2: MNHEY and SVGAGI.

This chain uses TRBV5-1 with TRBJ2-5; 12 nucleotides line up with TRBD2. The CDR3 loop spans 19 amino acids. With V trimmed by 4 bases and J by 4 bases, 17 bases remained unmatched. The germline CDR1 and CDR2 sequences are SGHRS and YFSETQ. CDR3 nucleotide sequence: TGCGCCAGCAGCCCCGGGACTAGCGGGTCCTATTTGGGTGGAGAGACCCAGTACTTC. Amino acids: CASSPGTSGSYLGGETQYF.

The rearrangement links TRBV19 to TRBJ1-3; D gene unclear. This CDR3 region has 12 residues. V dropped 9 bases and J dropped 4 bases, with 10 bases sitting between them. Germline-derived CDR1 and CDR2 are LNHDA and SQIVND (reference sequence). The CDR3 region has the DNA TGTGCCAGCGGCTGGCAGGGAAACACCATATATTTT. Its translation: CASGWQGNTIYF.

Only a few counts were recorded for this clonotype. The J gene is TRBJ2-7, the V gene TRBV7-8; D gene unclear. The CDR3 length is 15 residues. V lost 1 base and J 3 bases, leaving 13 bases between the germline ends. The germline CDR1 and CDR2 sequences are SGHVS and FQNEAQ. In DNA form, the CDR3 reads TGTGCCAGCAGCTTAGTCCCACTCAAGGACTACGAGCAGTACTTC. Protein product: CASSLVPLKDYEQYF.

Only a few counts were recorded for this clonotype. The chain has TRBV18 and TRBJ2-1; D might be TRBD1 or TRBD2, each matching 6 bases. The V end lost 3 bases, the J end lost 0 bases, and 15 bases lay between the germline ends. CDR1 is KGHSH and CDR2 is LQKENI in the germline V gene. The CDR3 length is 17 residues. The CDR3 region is CASSPPSGGPSYNEQFF. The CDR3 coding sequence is TGTGCCAGCTCACCCCCCAGTGGGGGGCCCTCCTACAATGAGCAGTTCTTC.

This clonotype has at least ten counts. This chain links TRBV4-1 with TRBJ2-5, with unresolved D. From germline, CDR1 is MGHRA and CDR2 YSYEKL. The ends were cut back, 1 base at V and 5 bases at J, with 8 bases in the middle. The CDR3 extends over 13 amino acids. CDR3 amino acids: CASSQGFWETQYF. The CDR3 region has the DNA TGCGCCAGCAGCCAAGGATTCTGGGAGACCCAGTACTTC.